This T cell receptor beta chain was identified during a study of blood T cell repertoires in COVID-19. About the research overall: T cells, B-cell-depleted T cells, or PBMCs supplied cDNA or gDNA.

This CDR3 spans 15 amino acids. Trimming removed 7 bases from V and 9 bases from J, with 22 bases in between. Germline CDR1 and CDR2: LGHDT and YNNKEL (reference sequence). Authors' analysis steps: It was from reference gene primer amplification that nucleated cell counts were estimated. TCRdb's table, derived via immunoSEQ multiplex PCR, lists solely in-frame clones and lacks some. The D gene and trimming were derived from the DNA, and the V and J assignments and clone size from that table. The sample contains around 100,000 clones, just under 80% of which appear only once. The J gene is TRBJ2-1, the V gene TRBV3-1 (or the pseudogene TRBV3-2); tentative D call: TRBD2 (5 bases). The source material was peripheral blood. This TCR derives from a woman aged 70-85 years with acute or convalescent COVID-19. CDR3 residues: CASTRGPDSLFEQFF. The CDR3 coding sequence is TGTGCCAGCACCCGAGGCCCGGACTCGCTTTTTGAGCAGTTCTTC.